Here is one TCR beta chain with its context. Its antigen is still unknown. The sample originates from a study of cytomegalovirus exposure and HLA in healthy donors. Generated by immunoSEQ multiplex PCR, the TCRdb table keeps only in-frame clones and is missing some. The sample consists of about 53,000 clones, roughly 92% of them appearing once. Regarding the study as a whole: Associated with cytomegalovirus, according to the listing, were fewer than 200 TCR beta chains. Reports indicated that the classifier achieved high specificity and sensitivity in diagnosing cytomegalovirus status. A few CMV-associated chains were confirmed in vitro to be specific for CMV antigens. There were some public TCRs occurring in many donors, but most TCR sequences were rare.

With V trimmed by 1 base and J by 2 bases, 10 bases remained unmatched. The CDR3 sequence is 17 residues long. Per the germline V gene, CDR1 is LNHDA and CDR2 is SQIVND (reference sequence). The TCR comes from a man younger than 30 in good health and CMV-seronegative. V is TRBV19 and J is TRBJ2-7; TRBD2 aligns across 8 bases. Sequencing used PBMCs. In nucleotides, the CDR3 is TGTGCCAGTAGTATAGCGGAGCGGGAGCTGGGGCCCTACGAGCAGTACTTC. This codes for CASSIAERELGPYEQYF.